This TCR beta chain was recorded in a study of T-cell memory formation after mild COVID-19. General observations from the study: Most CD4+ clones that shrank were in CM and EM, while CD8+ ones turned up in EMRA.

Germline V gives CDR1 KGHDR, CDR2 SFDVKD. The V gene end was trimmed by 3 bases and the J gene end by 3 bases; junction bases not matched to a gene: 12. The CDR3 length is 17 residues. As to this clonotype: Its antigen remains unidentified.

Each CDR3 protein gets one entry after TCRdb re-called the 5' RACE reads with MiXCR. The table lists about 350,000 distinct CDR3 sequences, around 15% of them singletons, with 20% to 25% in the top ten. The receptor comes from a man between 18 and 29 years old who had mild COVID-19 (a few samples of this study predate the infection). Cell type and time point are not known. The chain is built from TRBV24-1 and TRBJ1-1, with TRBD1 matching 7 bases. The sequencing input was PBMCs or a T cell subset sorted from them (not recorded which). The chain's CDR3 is CATSDEPDRDDYTEAFF. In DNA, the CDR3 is TGTGCCACCAGTGATGAACCTGACAGGGATGATTACACTGAAGCTTTCTTT.